Sequencing of this TCR beta chain was carried out in a study of CD8+ T cells in alopecia areata. This sample's treatment: oral pan-JAK inhibitor, 5-10 mg twice daily. RNA extraction and reverse transcription yielded cDNA as sequencing template. The assay was immunoSEQ multiplex PCR, and TCRdb's table has in-frame clones only and misses some. The sample records about 160,000 clones, less than 70% being singletons. Germline V CDR1 and CDR2: SGHRS, YFSETQ. The CDR3 length is 14 residues. V lost 2 bases and J lost 4; bases outside the gene matches: 4. The chain couples TRBV5-1 to TRBJ2-3; TRBD2 matches 7 bases. This TCR was recovered from a human donor with alopecia areata. Sequencing used CD4+ T cells sorted from blood, obtained at week 4, from a patient treated with tofacitinib. In DNA, the CDR3 is TGCGCCAGCAGCTTTCGGGCGGGGGCAGATACGCAGTATTTT. Encoded protein: CASSFRAGADTQYF.